This T cell receptor (beta chain) was identified in a study of T cell responses to AZD1222 COVID-19 vaccine. Study-level points and caveats: The donor group comprised mostly white British people and more females; the analysis possibly underestimated clonal diversity.

V was trimmed by 0 bases and J by 4 bases, leaving 16 bases between them. Per the germline V gene, CDR1 is MGHRA and CDR2 is YSYEKL. This CDR3 comprises 16 residues. Clones were sequenced by immunoSEQ multiplex PCR, and TCRdb holds only the in-frame ones, with some missing. Of around 150,000 clones in the sample, approximately 94% are singletons; the top ten hold approximately 0.64%. In the case of this clone: What it binds is not known.

The receptor's source is an adult in good health. The gene calls are TRBV4-1 and TRBJ2-7; D unresolved. This material consisted of peripheral blood, taken on day 0 of AZD1222 vaccination. The CDR3 nucleotides are TGCGCCAGCAGCCAAGATCACAGCGTGCCGAAATACGAGCAGTACTTC. This codes for CASSQDHSVPKYEQYF.